This T cell receptor (beta chain) originates from a study of OX40 agonist ivuxolimab in advanced cancers. Sequencing was performed with immunoSEQ multiplex PCR; in TCRdb, only in-frame clones are kept and a portion is missing. This repertoire shows about 82,000 clones, around 90% found once; its top ten account for around 0.7%. Note on this clone: Its antigen is undetermined.

V gave up 4 bases and J gave up 7 bases; unmatched junction bases: 4. Germline CDR1 and CDR2: KGHSH and LQKENI. The CDR3 totals 12 residues. Whole-study findings and limits: At 0.1 to 3.0 mg/kg, clonal expansion of CD4+ and CD8+ blood T cells had occurred by week 6.

The material was CD4+ or CD8+ T cells sorted from blood, obtained in a trial of the OX40 agonist ivuxolimab. The sequence came from an adult with an advanced solid tumor such as melanoma, head and neck, liver or kidney cancer. This chain connects TRBV18 to TRBJ2-7, with 7 bases identical to TRBD1. CDR3 sequence reads: CASSQGQEEQYF. The DNA for the CDR3 is TGTGCCAGCTCACAAGGACAGGAAGAGCAGTACTTC.